The 15 T cell receptor beta chains below all came from one sample that was sequenced in a study of OX40 agonist ivuxolimab in advanced cancers. Profiling relied on immunoSEQ multiplex PCR, and the TCRdb table lists in-frame clones only, not all of them. The table records about 48,000 clones, approximately 87% of them present only once. Sample: CD4+ or CD8+ T cells sorted from blood, taken in a trial of the OX40 agonist ivuxolimab. Every receptor here comes from an adult with an advanced solid tumor such as melanoma, head and neck, liver or kidney cancer.

This clone has a handful of counts. This chain uses TRBV14 with TRBJ1-1; D possibly corresponds to TRBD1 (5 bases). V was pared by 1 base and J by 6 bases, with 6 bases between. This CDR3 comprises 12 residues. Germline V gene lookup returns CDR1 SGHDN and CDR2 FVKESK. This CDR3 reads CASSQGGAEAFF. DNA of the CDR3: TGTGCCAGCAGCCAAGGAGGGGCTGAAGCTTTCTTT. Together with reference TRBV14 and TRBJ1-1, the CDR3 gives the full variable domain: EAGVTQFPSHSVIEKGQTVTLRCDPISGHDNLYWYRRVMGKEIKFLLHFVKESKQDESGMPNNRFLAERTGGTYSTLKVQPAELEDSGVYFCASSQGGAEAFFGQGTRLTVV.

The chain links TRBV9 to TRBJ2-3, with D uncertain. Germline V gene data show CDR1 as SGDLS and CDR2 as YYNGEE. With 4 bases removed from V and 2 bases from J, the gap between germline ends came to 14 bases. This CDR3 has 15 amino acids. The CDR3 sequence: CASSPPIGVTDTQYF. The CDR3 coding sequence is TGTGCCAGCAGCCCCCCTATAGGAGTCACAGATACGCAGTATTTT.

The chain combines TRBV11-3 with TRBJ2-1, with D perhaps assigned TRBD1 or TRBD2 (5 bases each). The CDR3 runs 14 residues. Germline V CDR1 and CDR2: SGHNT, YENEEA. Between the trimmed V and J ends, which lost 5 bases and 6 bases, there was a span of 14 bases. This CDR3 is CASSGGGRANEQFF. In DNA, the CDR3 is TGTGCCAGCAGCGGAGGTGGCAGGGCCAATGAGCAGTTCTTC.

The rearrangement links TRBV5-6 to TRBJ2-7; D gene unclear. V was clipped by 0 bases and J by 5 bases, with 21 bases between them. CDR1 is SGHDT and CDR2 is YYEEEE in the germline V gene. This CDR3 is 17 amino acids long. This chain's CDR3 is CASSLASGGYEPDEQYF. CDR3 nucleotides: TGTGCCAGCAGCTTGGCCTCAGGTGGATACGAACCTGACGAGCAGTACTTC.

The chain has TRBV7-9 and TRBJ1-1, with D hard to call. V lost 5 bases, J lost 2 bases, and 15 bases lay in between. The CDR3 consists of 15 residues. CDR1 SEHNR and CDR2 FQNEAQ come from the germline V gene (reference sequence). The CDR3 region has the DNA TGTGCCAGCAGCCACGGACCAGGAGTTAACACTGAAGCTTTCTTT. Amino acid sequence: CASSHGPGVNTEAFF.

This clone was found once. The chain is built from TRBV7-9 and TRBJ1-2; 7 bases are shared with TRBD1. J gave up 3 bases and V 5 bases, and 6 bases lay outside the gene matches. Germline V gene data show CDR1 as SEHNR and CDR2 as FQNEAQ (reference sequence). The CDR3 has 14 amino acids. The CDR3 region is CASSAGDSHYGYTF. CDR3 nucleotides: TGTGCCAGCAGCGCCGGGGACAGCCACTATGGCTACACCTTC.

The chain couples TRBV7-7 to TRBJ2-2, with D perhaps TRBD1 (5 bases). Trimming pared 5 bases from V and 6 bases from J, leaving 10 bases between. The germline V gene encodes CDR1 SSHAT and CDR2 FNYEAQ (reference sequence). This CDR3 is 13 amino acids long. The CDR3 DNA sequence: TGTGCCAGCAGCACAGGTGCGCCCGGGGAGCTGTTTTTT. It is translated as CASSTGAPGELFF.

Here the CDR3 reads CASSGPFNEKLFF. For the CDR3, the DNA is TGCGCCAGCAGTGGGCCTTTTAATGAAAAACTGTTTTTT. This chain links TRBV10-1 with TRBJ1-4; D unresolved. This CDR3 is 13 amino acids long. V was pared by 4 bases and J by 4 bases, with 7 bases between. Germline CDR1 WNHNN, CDR2 SYGVQD (reference sequence).

This chain links TRBV6-1 with TRBJ1-1; tentatively, D is TRBD1 (5 bases). This CDR3 comprises 15 residues. With 5 bases removed from V and 4 bases from J, the gap between germline ends came to 17 bases. Per the germline V gene, CDR1 is MNHNS and CDR2 is SASEGT. CDR3 sequence (DNA): TGTGCCAGCAGTCTAAAAAGGGGCTCTGTCACTGAAGCTTTCTTT. It codes for CASSLKRGSVTEAFF.

The chain couples TRBV5-1 to TRBJ1-2, with D possibly matching TRBD1 (5 bases). The CDR3 runs 15 residues. Germline assignment: CDR1 SGHRS and CDR2 YFSETQ. V lost 4 bases, J lost 3 bases, and 16 bases lay in between. CDR3 in DNA: TGCGCCAGCAGCAGGGGAGTGGGCAGGGACTATGGCTACACCTTC. It is translated as CASSRGVGRDYGYTF.

This clone was picked up one time. This sequence joins TRBV13 and TRBJ2-1, with a possible D match to TRBD2 (5 bases). The CDR3 covers 17 residues. Germline V lookup: CDR1 PRHDT, CDR2 FYEKMQ (reference sequence). V lost 0 bases to trimming and J lost 2 bases, with 14 bases between them. CDR3 residues: CASSLGRVVTPYNEQFF. For the CDR3, the DNA is TGTGCCAGCAGCTTAGGGCGGGTAGTGACGCCCTACAATGAGCAGTTCTTC.

The J gene is TRBJ1-2, the V gene TRBV4-3; no firm D call. CDR1 is LGHNA and CDR2 is YSLEER in the germline V gene. Deletions cut 0 bases from V and 4 bases from J, with 6 bases between. The CDR3 length is 13 residues. The CDR3 DNA is TGCGCCAGCAGCCAAGACGGTTTCTATGGCTACACCTTC. Amino acid sequence: CASSQDGFYGYTF.

This chain joins TRBV2 and TRBJ1-5; a possible D gene is TRBD1 (5 bases). The germline V gene has CDR1 SNHLY and CDR2 FYNNEI. The CDR3 length is 15 residues. Trimming removed 4 bases at V and 0 bases at J, with 10 bases between. CDR3 sequence (DNA): TGTGCCAGCAGTGGCAGGGATTATAGCAATCAGCCCCAGCATTTT. Translated, it gives CASSGRDYSNQPQHF.

This clone came up once. In DNA form, the CDR3 reads TGTGCCTGGACCCGGGGGATTTCCTACAATGAGCAGTTCTTC. Translation: CAWTRGISYNEQFF. The chain carries TRBV30 and TRBJ2-1; TRBD2 might be the D (6 bases). Looked up from germline, CDR1 is GTSNPN and CDR2 is SVGIG (reference sequence). V gave up 4 bases and J gave up 1 base, with 11 bases separating them. The CDR3 sequence is 14 residues long.

This clone appeared once. The chain combines TRBV15 with TRBJ2-3; 8 bases align to TRBD2. J gave up 11 bases and V 5 bases, and 12 bases lay outside the gene matches. Germline V CDR1 and CDR2: LNHNV, YYDKDF (reference sequence). The CDR3 has 14 amino acids. CDR3 nucleotide sequence: TGTGCCACCAGCCCAGTGAGCGGGAGATCGGGGCAGTATTTT. Protein sequence: CATSPVSGRSGQYF.